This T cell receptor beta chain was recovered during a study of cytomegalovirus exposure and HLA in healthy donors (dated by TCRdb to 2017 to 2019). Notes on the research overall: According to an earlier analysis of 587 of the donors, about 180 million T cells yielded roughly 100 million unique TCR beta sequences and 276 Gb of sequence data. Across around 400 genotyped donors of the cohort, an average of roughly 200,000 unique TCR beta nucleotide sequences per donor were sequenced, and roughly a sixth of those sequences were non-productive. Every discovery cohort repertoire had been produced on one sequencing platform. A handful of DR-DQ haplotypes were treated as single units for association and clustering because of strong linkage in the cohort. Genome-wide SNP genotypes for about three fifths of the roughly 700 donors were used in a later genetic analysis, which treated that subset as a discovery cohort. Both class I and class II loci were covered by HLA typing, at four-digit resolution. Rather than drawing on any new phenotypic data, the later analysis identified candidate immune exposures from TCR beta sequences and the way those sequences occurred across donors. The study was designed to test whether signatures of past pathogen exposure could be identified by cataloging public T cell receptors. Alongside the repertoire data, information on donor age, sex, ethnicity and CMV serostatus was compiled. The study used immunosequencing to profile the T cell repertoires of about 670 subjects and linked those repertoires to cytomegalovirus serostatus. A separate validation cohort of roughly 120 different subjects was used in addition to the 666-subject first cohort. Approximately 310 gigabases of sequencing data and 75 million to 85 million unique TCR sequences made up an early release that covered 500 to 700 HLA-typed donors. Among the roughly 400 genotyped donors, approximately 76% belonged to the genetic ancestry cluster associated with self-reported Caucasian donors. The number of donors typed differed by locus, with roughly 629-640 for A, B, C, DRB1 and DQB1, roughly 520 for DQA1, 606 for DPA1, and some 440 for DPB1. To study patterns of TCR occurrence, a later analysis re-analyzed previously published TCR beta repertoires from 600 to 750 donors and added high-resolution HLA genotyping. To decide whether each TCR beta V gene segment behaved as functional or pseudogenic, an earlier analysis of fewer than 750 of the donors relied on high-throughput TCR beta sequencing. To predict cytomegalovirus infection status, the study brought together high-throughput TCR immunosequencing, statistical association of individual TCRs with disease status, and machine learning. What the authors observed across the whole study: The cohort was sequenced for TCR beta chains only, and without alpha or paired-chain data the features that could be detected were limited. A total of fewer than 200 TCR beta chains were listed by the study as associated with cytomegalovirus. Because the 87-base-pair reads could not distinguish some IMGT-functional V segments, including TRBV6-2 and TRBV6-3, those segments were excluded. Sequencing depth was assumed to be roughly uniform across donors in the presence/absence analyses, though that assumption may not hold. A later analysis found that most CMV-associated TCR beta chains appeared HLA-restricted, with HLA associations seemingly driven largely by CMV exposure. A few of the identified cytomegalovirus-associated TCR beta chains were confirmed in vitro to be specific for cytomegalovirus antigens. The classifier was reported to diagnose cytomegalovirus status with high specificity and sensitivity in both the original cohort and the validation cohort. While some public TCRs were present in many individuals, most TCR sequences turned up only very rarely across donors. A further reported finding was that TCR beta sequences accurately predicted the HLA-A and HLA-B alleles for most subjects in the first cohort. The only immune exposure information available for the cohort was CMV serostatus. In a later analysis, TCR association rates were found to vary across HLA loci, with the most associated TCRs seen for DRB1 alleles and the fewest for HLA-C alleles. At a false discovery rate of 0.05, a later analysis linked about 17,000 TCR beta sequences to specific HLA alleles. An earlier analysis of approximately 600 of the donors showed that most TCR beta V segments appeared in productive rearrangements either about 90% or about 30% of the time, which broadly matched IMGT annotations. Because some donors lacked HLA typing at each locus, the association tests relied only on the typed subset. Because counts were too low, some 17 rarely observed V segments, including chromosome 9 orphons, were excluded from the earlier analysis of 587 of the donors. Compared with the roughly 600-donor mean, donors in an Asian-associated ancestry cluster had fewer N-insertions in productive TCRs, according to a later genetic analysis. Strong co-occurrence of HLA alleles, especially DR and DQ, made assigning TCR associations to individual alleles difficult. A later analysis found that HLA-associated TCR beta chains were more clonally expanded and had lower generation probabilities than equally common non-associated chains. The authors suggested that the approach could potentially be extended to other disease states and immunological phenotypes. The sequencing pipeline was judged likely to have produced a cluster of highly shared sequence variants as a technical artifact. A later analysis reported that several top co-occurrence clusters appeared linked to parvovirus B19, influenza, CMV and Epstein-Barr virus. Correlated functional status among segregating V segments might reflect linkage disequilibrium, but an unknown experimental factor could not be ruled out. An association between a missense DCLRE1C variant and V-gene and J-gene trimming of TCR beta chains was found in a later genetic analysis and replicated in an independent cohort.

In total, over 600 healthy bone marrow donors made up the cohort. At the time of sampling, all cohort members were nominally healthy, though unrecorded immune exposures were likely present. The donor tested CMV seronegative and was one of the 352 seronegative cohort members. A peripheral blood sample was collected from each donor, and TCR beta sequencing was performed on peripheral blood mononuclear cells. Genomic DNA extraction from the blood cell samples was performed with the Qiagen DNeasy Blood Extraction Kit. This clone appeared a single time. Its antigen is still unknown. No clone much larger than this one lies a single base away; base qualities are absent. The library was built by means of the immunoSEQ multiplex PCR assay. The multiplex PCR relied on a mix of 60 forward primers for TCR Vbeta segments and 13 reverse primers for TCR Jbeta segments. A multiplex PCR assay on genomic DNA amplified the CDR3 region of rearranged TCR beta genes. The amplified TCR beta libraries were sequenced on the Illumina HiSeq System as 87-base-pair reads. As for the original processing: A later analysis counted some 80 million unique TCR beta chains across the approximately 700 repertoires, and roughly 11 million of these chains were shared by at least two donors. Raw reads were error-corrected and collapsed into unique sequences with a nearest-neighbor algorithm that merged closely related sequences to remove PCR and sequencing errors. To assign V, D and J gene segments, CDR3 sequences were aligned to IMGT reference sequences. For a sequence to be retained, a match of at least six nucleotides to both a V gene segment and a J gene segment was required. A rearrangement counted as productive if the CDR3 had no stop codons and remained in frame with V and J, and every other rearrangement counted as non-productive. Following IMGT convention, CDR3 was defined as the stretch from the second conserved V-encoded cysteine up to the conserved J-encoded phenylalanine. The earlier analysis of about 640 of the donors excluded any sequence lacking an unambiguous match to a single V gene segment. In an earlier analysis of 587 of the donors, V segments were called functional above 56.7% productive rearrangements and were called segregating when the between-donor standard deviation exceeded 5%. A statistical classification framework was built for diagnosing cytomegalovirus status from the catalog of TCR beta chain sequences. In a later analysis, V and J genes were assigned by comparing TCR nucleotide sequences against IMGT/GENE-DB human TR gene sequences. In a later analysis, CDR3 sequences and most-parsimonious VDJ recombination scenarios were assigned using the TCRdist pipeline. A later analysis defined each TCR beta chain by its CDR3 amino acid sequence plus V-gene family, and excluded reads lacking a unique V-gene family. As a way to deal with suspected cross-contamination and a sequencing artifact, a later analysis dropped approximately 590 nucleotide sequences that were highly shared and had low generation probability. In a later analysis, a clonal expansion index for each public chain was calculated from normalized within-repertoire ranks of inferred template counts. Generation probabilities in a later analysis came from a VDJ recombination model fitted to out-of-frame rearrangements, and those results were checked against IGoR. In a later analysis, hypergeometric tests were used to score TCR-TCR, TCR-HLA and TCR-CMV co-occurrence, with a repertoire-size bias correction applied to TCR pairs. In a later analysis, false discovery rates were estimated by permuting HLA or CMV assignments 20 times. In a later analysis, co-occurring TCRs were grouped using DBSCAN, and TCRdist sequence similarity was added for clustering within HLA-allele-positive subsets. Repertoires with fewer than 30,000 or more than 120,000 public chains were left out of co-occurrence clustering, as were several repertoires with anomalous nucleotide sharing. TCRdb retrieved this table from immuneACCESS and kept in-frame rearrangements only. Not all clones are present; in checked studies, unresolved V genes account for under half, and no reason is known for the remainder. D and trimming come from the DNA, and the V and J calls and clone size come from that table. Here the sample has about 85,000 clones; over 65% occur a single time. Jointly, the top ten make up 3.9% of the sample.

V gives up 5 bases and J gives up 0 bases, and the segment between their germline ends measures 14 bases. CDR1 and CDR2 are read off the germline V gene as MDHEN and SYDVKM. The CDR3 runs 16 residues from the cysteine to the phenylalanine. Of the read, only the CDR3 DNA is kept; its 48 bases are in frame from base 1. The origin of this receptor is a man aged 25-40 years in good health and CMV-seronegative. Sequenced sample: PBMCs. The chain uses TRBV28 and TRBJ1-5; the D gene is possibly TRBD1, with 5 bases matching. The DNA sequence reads TGTGCCAGCAGTCGTGGGGACTTTACTAGCAATCAGCCCCAGCATTTT. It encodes CASSRGDFTSNQPQHF.